This T cell receptor beta chain comes out of a study of T cells in localized non-small cell lung cancer. Overall study findings and caveats: Elevated circulating T cell density in blood was associated with longer overall survival. A median about 50 of the top 100 tumor clones appeared in adjacent lung. Measurement of T cell clonality placed uninvolved adjacent lung highest, above the level in tumor. Only one tumor region went through sequencing, so heterogeneity may still be there.

CDR1 and CDR2 from the germline V gene are LNHDA and SQIVND (reference sequence). This CDR3 spans 14 amino acids. The V and J ends lost 5 bases and 2 bases respectively, with 7 bases between them. Of note for this clone: The antigen remains unidentified.

This table comes from immunoSEQ multiplex PCR, and its TCRdb copy is limited to in-frame clones, with some not included. The data hold more than 25,000 clones, with around 89% observed a single time. This sequence was found in a female donor aged 60 or older with stage III squamous cell lung carcinoma. The sample here was peripheral blood, taken before any cancer treatment. This chain joins TRBV19 and TRBJ2-6, with D unclear. CDR3 sequence (DNA): TGTGCCAGTAGTTTGGAGCCTGGGGCCAACGTCCTGACTTTC. Encoded protein: CASSLEPGANVLTF.